These 16 T cell receptor beta chains came from one sample sequenced in a study of blood T cells in healthy people across ages. Using a J-beta primer mix together with a sample-barcoded 5' primer, a second PCR was run for about 6 to 12 cycles. TCRdb recomputed calls from the 5' RACE reads with MiXCR, one row per CDR3 protein. The table lists fewer than 950,000 distinct CDR3 sequences, roughly 40% of them singletons. Sequenced material: blood. The receptors were gathered from a man aged 18 to 30 in good health.

A few counts support this clonotype. The CDR3 DNA reads TGCGCCAGCAGCTTGGGTATATTTAGCACTTACAATGAGCAGTTCTTC. Its protein is CASSLGIFSTYNEQFF. V is TRBV5-1 and J is TRBJ2-1; D uncertain. This CDR3 contains 16 residues. With 0 bases removed from V and 4 bases from J, the gap between germline ends came to 14 bases. CDR1 and CDR2 (germline): SGHRS, YFSETQ.

This clonotype occurred a few times. This sequence joins TRBV12-5 and TRBJ2-7; a possible D gene is TRBD2 (5 bases). This CDR3 has 13 residues. CDR1 is LGHNT and CDR2 is FRNRAP in the germline V gene. V was pared by 2 bases and J by 10 bases, with 15 bases between. The CDR3 loop is CASGLPGIGNQYF. CDR3 sequence (DNA): TGTGCTAGTGGTTTGCCCGGGATTGGCAACCAGTACTTC.

The chain is built from TRBV7-9 and TRBJ2-1, with TRBD2 matching over 7 bases. This CDR3 region has 11 residues. Germline loops: CDR1 SEHNR, CDR2 FQNEAQ (reference sequence). Losses at the gene ends were 8 bases for V and 12 bases for J; bases not matched to a gene: 7. CDR3 in DNA: TGTGCCAGCGTGAGCCAGCGGGGGCAGTTCTTC. This translates into CASVSQRGQFF. Full variable domain (missing parts from reference TRBV7-9 and TRBJ2-1): DTGVSQNPRHKITKRGQNVTFRCDPISEHNRLYWYRQTLGQGPEFLTYFQNEAQLEKSRLLSDRFSAERPKGSFSTLEIQRTEQGDSAMYLCASVSQRGQFFGPGTRLTVL.

The chain uses TRBV7-2 and TRBJ2-5, with 9 bases identical to TRBD1. The end of the DNA fits TRBJ2-7 better, so the J call may be wrong. The CDR3 loop spans 15 amino acids. Germline V gene lookup returns CDR1 SGHTA and CDR2 FQGNSA. The CDR3 DNA reads TGTGCCAGCAGCTTAAAGGGACAGGGCGCCTACGAGCAGTACTTC. It translates to CASSLKGQGAYEQYF.

CDR3 bases: TGTGCCAGCAGCGTAAGTCGTAGCGGGATTAAAGAGCAGTACTTC. It yields the protein CASSVSRSGIKEQYF. This rearrangement joins TRBV9 to TRBJ2-4, with 8 bases matching TRBD2. CDR1 and CDR2 (germline): SGDLS, YYNGEE. After removal of 1 base from V and 13 bases from J, the junction contained 13 bases not matched to a gene. This CDR3 has 15 residues. The full variable domain, with the rest looked up from reference TRBV9 and TRBJ2-4, is DSGVTQTPKHLITATGQRVTLRCSPRSGDLSVYWYQQSLDQGLQFLIQYYNGEERAKGNILERFSAQQFPDLHSELNLSSLELGDSALYFCASSVSRSGIKEQYFGAGTRLSVL.

The chain uses TRBV5-6 and TRBJ2-3; tentatively, D is TRBD2 (5 bases). Germline CDR1 and CDR2: SGHDT and YYEEEE. The CDR3 covers 14 residues. The V and J ends lost 0 bases and 5 bases respectively, with 10 bases between them. The CDR3 region has the DNA TGTGCCAGCAGCTTGGTGGGTGCGGGAGATACGCAGTATTTT. It encodes CASSLVGAGDTQYF.

A few counts support this clonotype. V gene TRBV2 combines with J gene TRBJ2-1, with D hard to call. Trimming shortened V by 8 bases and J by 4 bases, and 3 bases separated the two germline ends. Germline V lookup: CDR1 SNHLY, CDR2 FYNNEI. The CDR3 totals 10 residues. CDR3 region: CASLYNEQFF. The CDR3 DNA reads as TGTGCCAGCCTATACAATGAGCAGTTCTTC. The entire variable domain, with the rest obtained from reference TRBV2 and TRBJ2-1, is as follows: EPEVTQTPSHQVTQMGQEVILRCVPISNHLYFYWYRQILGQKVEFLVSFYNNEISEKSEIFDDQFSVERPDGSNFTLKIRSTKLEDSAMYFCASLYNEQFFGPGTRLTVL.

This clonotype has a count of ten or more. V and J are TRBV29-1 and TRBJ2-3; 9 bases match TRBD1. This CDR3 region has 12 residues. Germline CDR1 is SQVTM and CDR2 is ANQGSEA. With 5 bases clipped from V and 6 bases from J, the junction kept 3 bases outside the gene matches. CDR3 coding DNA: TGCAGCGTTAAACAGGGGGCGGATACGCAGTATTTT. It is translated as CSVKQGADTQYF.

The chain combines TRBV2 with TRBJ2-3, with D possibly TRBD2 on 6 matching bases. Trimming removed 5 bases from V and 6 bases from J, with 21 bases in between. Germline V lookup: CDR1 SNHLY, CDR2 FYNNEI. CDR3 length equals 16 residues. The CDR3 loop reads CASSRAGPPKNDTQYF. The CDR3 bases are TGTGCCAGCAGTCGGGCGGGGCCGCCGAAGAACGATACGCAGTATTTT. Drawing the rest from reference TRBV2 and TRBJ2-3, the complete variable domain is EPEVTQTPSHQVTQMGQEVILRCVPISNHLYFYWYRQILGQKVEFLVSFYNNEISEKSEIFDDQFSVERPDGSNFTLKIRSTKLEDSAMYFCASSRAGPPKNDTQYFGPGTRLTVL.

The gene calls are TRBV9 and TRBJ2-1; 7 bases are a match to TRBD2. The CDR3 sequence is 16 residues long. After removal of 0 bases from V and 4 bases from J, the junction contained 7 bases not matched to a gene. Per germline, CDR1 SGDLS and CDR2 YYNGEE. CDR3 bases: TGTGCCAGCAGCGTAGCTTGGGCTAGCGGATACAATGAGCAGTTCTTC. Protein sequence: CASSVAWASGYNEQFF.

The chain carries TRBV4-2 and TRBJ1-1; 9 nucleotides match TRBD1. Germline lookup yields CDR1 LGHNA and CDR2 YNFKEQ. This CDR3 contains 15 residues. Trimming took 4 bases from V and 4 from J; bases not matched to a gene: 7. CDR3 sequence: CASSREDRGGTEAFF. DNA of the CDR3: TGTGCCAGCAGCCGAGAAGACAGGGGGGGCACTGAAGCTTTCTTT.

The sample holds a few counts of this clonotype. V is TRBV14 and J is TRBJ1-2; no firm D call. CDR3 size: 17 residues. CDR1 and CDR2 (germline): SGHDN, FVKESK. Trimming shortened V by 7 bases and J by 0 bases, and 21 bases separated the two germline ends. The CDR3: CASNPRGVQRANYGYTF. CDR3 bases: TGTGCCAGCAACCCCCGCGGGGTCCAGAGGGCTAACTATGGCTACACCTTC.

V usage is TRBV20-1 and J usage is TRBJ2-1; TRBD2 agrees at 9 bases. Germline V gives CDR1 DFQATT, CDR2 SNEGSKA (reference sequence). The CDR3 runs to 16 residues. V was clipped by 2 bases and J by 3 bases; unmatched bases: 8. The CDR3 here is CSARISGGKNYNEQFF. The CDR3 coding sequence is TGCAGTGCTAGAATTAGCGGGGGAAAAAACTACAATGAGCAGTTCTTC.

This clonotype was picked up many times. The chain couples TRBV20-1 to TRBJ2-3; 13 nucleotides match TRBD2. Trimming took 4 bases from V and 2 from J; bases not matched to a gene: 9. The CDR3 extends over 17 amino acids. In germline, CDR1 is DFQATT, CDR2 SNEGSKA (reference sequence). The CDR3 DNA reads TGCAGTGCTACTCGACCGGGACTAGCGGGGTTCACAGATACGCAGTATTTT. Amino acids: CSATRPGLAGFTDTQYF.

The rearrangement links TRBV12-3 or TRBV12-4 to TRBJ2-3; 9 positions match TRBD2. The ends lost 0 bases at V and 2 bases at J; junction bases unmatched: 3. CDR3 length: 16 amino acids. CDR3 residues: CASSLAAGGITDTQYF. Here the CDR3 DNA reads TGTGCCAGCAGTTTAGCTGCGGGAGGGATCACAGATACGCAGTATTTT.

This rearrangement joins TRBV7-8 to TRBJ1-5, with D possibly TRBD1 on 5 matching bases. The CDR3 extends over 16 amino acids. Trimming removed 3 bases at V and 1 base at J, with 13 bases between. CDR1 and CDR2 from the germline V gene are SGHVS and FQNEAQ. The CDR3 nucleotides read TGTGCCAGCAGCTTTTATGGGGCGAACAGCAATCAGCCCCAGCATTTT. Protein: CASSFYGANSNQPQHF. Together with reference TRBV7-8 and TRBJ1-5, the CDR3 gives the full variable domain: GAGVSQSPRYKVAKRGQDVALRCDPISGHVSLFWYQQALGQGPEFLTYFQNEAQLDKSGLPSDRFFAERPEGSVSTLKIQRTQQEDSAVYLCASSFYGANSNQPQHFGDGTRLSIL.